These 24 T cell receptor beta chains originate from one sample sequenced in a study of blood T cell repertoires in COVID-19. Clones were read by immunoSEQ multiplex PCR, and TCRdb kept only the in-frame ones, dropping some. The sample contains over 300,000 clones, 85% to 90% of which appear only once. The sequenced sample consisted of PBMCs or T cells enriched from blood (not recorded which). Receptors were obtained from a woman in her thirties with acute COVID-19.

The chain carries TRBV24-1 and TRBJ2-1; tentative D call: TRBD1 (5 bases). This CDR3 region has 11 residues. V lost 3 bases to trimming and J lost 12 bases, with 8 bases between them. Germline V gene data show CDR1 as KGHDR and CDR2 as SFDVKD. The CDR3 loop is CATSDRQGQFF. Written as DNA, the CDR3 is TGTGCCACCAGTGATCGGCAGGGGCAGTTCTTC.

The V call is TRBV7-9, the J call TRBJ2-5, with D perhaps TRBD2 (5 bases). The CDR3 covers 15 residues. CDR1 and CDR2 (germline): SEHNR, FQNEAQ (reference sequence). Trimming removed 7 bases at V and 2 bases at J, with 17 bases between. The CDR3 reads CASTTTGNLQETQYF. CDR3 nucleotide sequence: TGTGCCAGCACCACGACCGGGAACCTACAAGAGACCCAGTACTTC. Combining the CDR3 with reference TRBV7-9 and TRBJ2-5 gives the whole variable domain DTGVSQNPRHKITKRGQNVTFRCDPISEHNRLYWYRQTLGQGPEFLTYFQNEAQLEKSRLLSDRFSAERPKGSFSTLEIQRTEQGDSAMYLCASTTTGNLQETQYFGPGTRLLVL.

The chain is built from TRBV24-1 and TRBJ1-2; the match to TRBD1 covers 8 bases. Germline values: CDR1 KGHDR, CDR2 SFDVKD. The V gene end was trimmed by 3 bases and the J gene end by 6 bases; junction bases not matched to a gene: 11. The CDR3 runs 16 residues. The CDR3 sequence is CATSDHTGQGINGYTF. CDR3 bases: TGTGCCACCAGTGATCACACCGGACAGGGTATTAATGGCTACACCTTC.

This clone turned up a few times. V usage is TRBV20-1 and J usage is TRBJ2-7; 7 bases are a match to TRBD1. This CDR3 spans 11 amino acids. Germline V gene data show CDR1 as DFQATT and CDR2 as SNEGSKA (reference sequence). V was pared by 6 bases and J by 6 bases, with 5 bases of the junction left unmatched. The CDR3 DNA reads TGCAGTGCACAGGCAGGGGGCGAGCAGTACTTC. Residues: CSAQAGGEQYF.

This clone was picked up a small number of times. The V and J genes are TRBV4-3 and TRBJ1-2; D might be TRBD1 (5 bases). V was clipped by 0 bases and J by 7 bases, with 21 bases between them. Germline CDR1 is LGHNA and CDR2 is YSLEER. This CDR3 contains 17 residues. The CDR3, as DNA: TGCGCCAGCAGCCAAGACCCGACGGTCCAGGGCTCTTCTGGCTACACCTTC. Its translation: CASSQDPTVQGSSGYTF.

CDR3 sequence reads: CASSIADKDQPQHF. CDR3 DNA: TGTGCCAGTAGTATCGCAGACAAGGATCAGCCCCAGCATTTT. The rearrangement links TRBV19 to TRBJ1-5; unclear D gene. Germline CDR1 reads LNHDA; CDR2 reads SQIVND (reference sequence). This CDR3 has 14 residues. The V end lost 3 bases, the J end lost 5 bases, and 11 bases lay between the germline ends.

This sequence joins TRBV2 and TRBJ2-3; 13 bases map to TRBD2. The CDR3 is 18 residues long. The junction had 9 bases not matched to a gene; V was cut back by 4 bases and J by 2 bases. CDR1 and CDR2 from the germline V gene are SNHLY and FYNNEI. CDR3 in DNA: TGTGCCAGCAGTGGGACTAGCGGGGGTTCCTATTACACAGATACGCAGTATTTT. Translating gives CASSGTSGGSYYTDTQYF.

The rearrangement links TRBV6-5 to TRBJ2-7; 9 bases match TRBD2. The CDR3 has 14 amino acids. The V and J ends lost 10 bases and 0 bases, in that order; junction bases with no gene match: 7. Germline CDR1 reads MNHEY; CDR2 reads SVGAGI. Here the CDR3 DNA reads TGTGCCACAAGTAGACTAGCGGCCTCCTACGAGCAGTACTTC. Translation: CATSRLAASYEQYF.

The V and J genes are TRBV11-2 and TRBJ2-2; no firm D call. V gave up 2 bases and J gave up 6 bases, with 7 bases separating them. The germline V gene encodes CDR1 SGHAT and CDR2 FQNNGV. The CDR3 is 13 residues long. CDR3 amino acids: CASSLSFPGELFF. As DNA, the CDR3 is TGTGCCAGCAGCTTATCCTTCCCCGGGGAGCTGTTTTTT. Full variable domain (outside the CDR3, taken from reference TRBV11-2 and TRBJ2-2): EAGVAQSPRYKIIEKRQSVAFWCNPISGHATLYWYQQILGQGPKLLIQFQNNGVVDDSQLPKDRFSAERLKGVDSTLKIQPAKLEDSAVYLCASSLSFPGELFFGEGSRLTVL.

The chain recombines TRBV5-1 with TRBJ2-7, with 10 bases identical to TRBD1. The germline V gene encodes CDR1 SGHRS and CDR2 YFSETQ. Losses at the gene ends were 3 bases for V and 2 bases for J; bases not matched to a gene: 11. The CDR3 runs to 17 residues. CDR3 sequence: CASSSDEGTGEPYEQYF. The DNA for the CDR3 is TGCGCCAGCAGCTCGGACGAAGGGACAGGGGAACCCTACGAGCAGTACTTC.

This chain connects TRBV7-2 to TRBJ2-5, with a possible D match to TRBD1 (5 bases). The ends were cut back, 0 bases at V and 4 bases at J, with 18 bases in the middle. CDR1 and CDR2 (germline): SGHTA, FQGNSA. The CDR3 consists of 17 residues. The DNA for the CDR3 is TGTGCCAGCAGCTTAGCGGCGACAGAGTTAAAGCGAGAGACCCAGTACTTC. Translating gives CASSLAATELKRETQYF.

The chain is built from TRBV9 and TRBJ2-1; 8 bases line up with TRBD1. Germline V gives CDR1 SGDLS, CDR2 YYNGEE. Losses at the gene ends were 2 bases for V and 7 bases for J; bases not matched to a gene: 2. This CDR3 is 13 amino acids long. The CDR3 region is CASSVTGGNEQFF. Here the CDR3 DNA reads TGTGCCAGCAGCGTTACAGGGGGTAATGAGCAGTTCTTC. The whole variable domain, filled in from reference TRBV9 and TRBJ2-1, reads DSGVTQTPKHLITATGQRVTLRCSPRSGDLSVYWYQQSLDQGLQFLIQYYNGEERAKGNILERFSAQQFPDLHSELNLSSLELGDSALYFCASSVTGGNEQFFGPGTRLTVL.

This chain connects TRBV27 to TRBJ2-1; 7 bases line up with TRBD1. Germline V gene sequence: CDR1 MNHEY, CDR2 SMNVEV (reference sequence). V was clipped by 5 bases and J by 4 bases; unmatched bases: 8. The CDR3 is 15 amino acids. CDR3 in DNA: TGTGCCAGCAGTACAGGGGCCCGTGGATACAATGAGCAGTTCTTC. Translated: CASSTGARGYNEQFF.

DNA of the CDR3: TGTGCCAGCAGCACCGACAGGGGCCGTACCTACGAGCAGTACTTC. Residues: CASSTDRGRTYEQYF. The chain carries TRBV21-1 and TRBJ2-7; TRBD1 is the table's D call and was not checked against the DNA. TRBV21-1 counts as a pseudogene. The CDR3 runs 15 residues.

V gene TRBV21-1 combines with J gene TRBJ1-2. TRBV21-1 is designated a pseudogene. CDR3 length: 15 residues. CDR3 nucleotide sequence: TGTGCCAGCAGCAAAGGAGGGGGGGTGATCTATGGCTACACCTTC. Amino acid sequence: CASSKGGGVIYGYTF.

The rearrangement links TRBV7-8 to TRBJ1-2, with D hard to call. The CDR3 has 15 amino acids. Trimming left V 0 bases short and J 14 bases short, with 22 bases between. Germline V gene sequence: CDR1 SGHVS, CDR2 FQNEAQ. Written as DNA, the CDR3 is TGTGCCAGCAGCTTAGCGCAAAGGTTGGAGGGCCCTAGGACCTTC. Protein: CASSLAQRLEGPRTF.

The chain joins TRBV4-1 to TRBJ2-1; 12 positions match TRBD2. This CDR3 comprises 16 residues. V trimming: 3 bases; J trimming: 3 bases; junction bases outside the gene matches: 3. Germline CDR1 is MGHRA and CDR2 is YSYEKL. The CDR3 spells CASSHPTSGGYNEQFF. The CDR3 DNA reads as TGCGCCAGCAGCCACCCGACTAGCGGGGGCTACAATGAGCAGTTCTTC.

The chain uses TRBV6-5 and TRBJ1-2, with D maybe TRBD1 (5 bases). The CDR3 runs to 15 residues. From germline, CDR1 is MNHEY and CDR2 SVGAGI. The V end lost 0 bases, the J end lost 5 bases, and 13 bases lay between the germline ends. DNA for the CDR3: TGTGCCAGCAGTTACTCGCGTACAAGGGGTTATGGCTACACCTTC. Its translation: CASSYSRTRGYGYTF.

The CDR3 region has the DNA TGTGCCACCAGTGATTTCGGGACAAACTACGAGCAGTACTTC. Protein product: CATSDFGTNYEQYF. The J gene is TRBJ2-7, the V gene TRBV24-1, with a possible D match to TRBD1 (6 bases). Germline lookup yields CDR1 KGHDR and CDR2 SFDVKD. This CDR3 has 14 amino acids. V dropped 1 base and J dropped 3 bases, with 9 bases sitting between them.

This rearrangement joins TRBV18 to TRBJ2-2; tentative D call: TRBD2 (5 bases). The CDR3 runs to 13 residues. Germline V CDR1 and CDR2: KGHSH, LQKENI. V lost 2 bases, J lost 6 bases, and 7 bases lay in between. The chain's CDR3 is CASSPAGAGELFF. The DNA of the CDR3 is TGTGCCAGCTCACCAGCCGGGGCCGGGGAGCTGTTTTTT. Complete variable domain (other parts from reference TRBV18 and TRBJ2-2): NAGVMQNPRHLVRRRGQEARLRCSPMKGHSHVYWYRQLPEEGLKFMVYLQKENIIDESGMPKERFSAEFPKEGPSILRIQQVVRGDSAAYFCASSPAGAGELFFGEGSRLTVL.

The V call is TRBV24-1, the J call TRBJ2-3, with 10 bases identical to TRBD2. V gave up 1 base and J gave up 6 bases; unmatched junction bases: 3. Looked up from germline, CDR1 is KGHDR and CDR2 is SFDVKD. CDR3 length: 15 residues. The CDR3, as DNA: TGTGCCACCAGTGATTTTAGCGGGGGGCCGGATACGCAGTATTTT. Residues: CATSDFSGGPDTQYF.

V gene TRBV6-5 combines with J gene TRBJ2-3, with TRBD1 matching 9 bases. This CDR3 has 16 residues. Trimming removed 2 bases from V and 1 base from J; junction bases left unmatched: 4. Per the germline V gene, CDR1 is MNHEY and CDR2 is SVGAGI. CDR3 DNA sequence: TGTGCCAGCAGTTACCGGACAGGGGAGGGCACAGATACGCAGTATTTT. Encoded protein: CASSYRTGEGTDTQYF.

CDR3 region: CASSLSRGQSTEAFF. The CDR3 nucleotides read TGTGCCAGCAGCTTGTCTCGGGGACAGAGCACTGAAGCTTTCTTT. This chain links TRBV5-5 with TRBJ1-1; TRBD1 aligns across 7 bases. V shed 1 base and J 4 bases; nucleotides not matched to a gene: 7. This CDR3 is built from 15 residues. The germline V gene encodes CDR1 SGHKS and CDR2 YYEKEE (reference sequence).

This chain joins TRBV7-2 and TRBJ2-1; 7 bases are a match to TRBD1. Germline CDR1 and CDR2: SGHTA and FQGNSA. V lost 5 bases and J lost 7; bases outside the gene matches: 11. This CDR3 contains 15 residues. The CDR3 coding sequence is TGTGCCAGCAGCCTCCGGACAGGCCCGGGTAATGAGCAGTTCTTC. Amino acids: CASSLRTGPGNEQFF.